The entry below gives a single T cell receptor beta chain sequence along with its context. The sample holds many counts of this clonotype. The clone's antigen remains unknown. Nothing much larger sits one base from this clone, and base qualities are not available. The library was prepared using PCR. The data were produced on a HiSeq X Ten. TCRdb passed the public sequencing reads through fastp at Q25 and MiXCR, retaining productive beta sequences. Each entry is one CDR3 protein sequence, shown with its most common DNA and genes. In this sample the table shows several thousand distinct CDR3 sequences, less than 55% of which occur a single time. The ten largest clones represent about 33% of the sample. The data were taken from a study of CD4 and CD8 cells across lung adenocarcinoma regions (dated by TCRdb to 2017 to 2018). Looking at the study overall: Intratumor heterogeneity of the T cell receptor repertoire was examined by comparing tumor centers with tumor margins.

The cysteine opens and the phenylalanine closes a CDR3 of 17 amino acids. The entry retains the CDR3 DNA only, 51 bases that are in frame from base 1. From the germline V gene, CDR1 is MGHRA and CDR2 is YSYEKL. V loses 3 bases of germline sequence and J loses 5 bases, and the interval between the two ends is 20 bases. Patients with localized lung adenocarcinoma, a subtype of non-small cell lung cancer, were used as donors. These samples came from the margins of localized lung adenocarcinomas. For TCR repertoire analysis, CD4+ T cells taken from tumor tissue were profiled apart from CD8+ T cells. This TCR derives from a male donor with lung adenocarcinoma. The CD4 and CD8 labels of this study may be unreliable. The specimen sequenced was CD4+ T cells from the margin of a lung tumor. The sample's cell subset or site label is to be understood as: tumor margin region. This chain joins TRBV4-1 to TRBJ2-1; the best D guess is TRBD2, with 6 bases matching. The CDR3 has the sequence CASSHSWARGDNNEQFF. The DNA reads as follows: TGCGCCAGCAGCCACTCCTGGGCTCGCGGGGATAACAATGAGCAGTTCTTC.